Given below is one T cell receptor (beta chain) in context. This sample is part of a study of blood T cell repertoires in COVID-19. Study-wide background: Sample material is recorded as cDNA or gDNA derived from T cells, B-cell-depleted T cells, or PBMCs.

TCRdb's copy holds only in-frame clones and misses some; the assay was immunoSEQ multiplex PCR. In the table there are 250,000 to 400,000 clones, about 91% of which are singletons. V was cut by 5 bases and J by 4 bases, with 15 bases left in between. The CDR3 covers 14 residues. Per germline, CDR1 SGHTA and CDR2 FQGNSA. This rearrangement joins TRBV7-2 to TRBJ2-7; possibly TRBD2 for D (5 bases). The specimen was peripheral blood. This TCR derives from a woman in her thirties with COVID-19, enrolled during active disease. The CDR3 nucleotides are TGTGCCAGCAGCCGGAGCCGGGATCTATACGAGCAGTACTTC. This codes for CASSRSRDLYEQYF.